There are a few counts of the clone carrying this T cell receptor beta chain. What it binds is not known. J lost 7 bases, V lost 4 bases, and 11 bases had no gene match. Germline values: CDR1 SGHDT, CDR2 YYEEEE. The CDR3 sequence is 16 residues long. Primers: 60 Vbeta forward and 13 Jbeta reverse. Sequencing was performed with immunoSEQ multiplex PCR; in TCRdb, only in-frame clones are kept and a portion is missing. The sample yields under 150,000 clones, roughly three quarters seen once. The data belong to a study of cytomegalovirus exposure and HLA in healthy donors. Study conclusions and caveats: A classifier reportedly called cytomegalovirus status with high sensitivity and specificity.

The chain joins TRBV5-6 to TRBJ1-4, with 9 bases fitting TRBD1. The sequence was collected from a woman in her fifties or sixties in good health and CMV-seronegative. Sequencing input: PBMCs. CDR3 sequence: CASSGGQGVVSEKLFF. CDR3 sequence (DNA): TGTGCCAGCAGCGGGGGACAGGGCGTCGTGAGTGAAAAACTGTTTTTT.